This is a list of T cell receptor beta chains from one sample in a study of spatial heterogeneity in lung cancer. In TCRdb, the 5' RACE reads were re-called with MiXCR into one record per CDR3 protein. Of around 100,000 distinct CDR3 sequences listed, roughly 10% are singletons. Sequencing was performed on PBMCs, taken at follow-up. The receptors were sampled from a female donor with early-stage non-small cell lung cancer. Each CDR3 is given with its conserved first and last residue. The D gene is left open where the match is weak. Rows may omit the clone size; those that give it use once, few, many or a size class.

J gene,V gene,CDR3 length,clone size,D gene,CDR3 protein,CDR3 DNA
TRBJ2-1,TRBV27,17,.,TRBD1,CASSPYLPQGVYNEQFF,TGTGCCAGCAGTCCCTACCTGCCCCAGGGGGTCTACAATGAGCAGTTCTTC
TRBJ2-7,TRBV3-1,15,.,TRBD2,CASSLRLAGASEQYF,TGTGCCAGCAGCCTCCGCCTAGCGGGAGCGTCCGAGCAGTACTTC
TRBJ1-1,TRBV20-1,15,many,.,CSARDLLGTNTEAFF,TGCAGTGCTAGAGATCTTCTGGGGACGAACACTGAAGCTTTCTTT
TRBJ2-5,TRBV7-2,15,few,.,CASSPFVGGQETQYF,TGTGCCAGCAGCCCGTTTGTTGGGGGACAAGAGACCCAGTACTTC
TRBJ2-3,TRBV3-1,16,.,TRBD2,CASSHRLAGGVDTQYF,TGTGCCAGCAGCCACCGACTAGCGGGAGGGGTAGATACGCAGTATTTT
TRBJ2-2,TRBV5-1,14,few,.,CASSSGDVAGELLF,TGCGCCAGCAGCTCGGGGGATGTTGCCGGGGAGCTGCTTTTT
TRBJ2-5,TRBV3-1,15,few,TRBD2,CASSRGTSGQETQYF,TGTGCCAGCAGCCGAGGGACTAGCGGACAAGAGACCCAGTACTTC
TRBJ2-2,TRBV4-1,16,.,.,CASSQDDASPHRELFF,TGCGCCAGCAGCCAAGATGACGCTAGTCCCCACAGGGAGCTGTTTTTT
TRBJ1-1,TRBV9,17,many,TRBD1,CASSLGQGKLRGTEAFF,TGTGCCAGCAGCCTCGGACAGGGGAAGTTAAGGGGCACTGAAGCTTTCTTT
TRBJ2-1,TRBV10-3,14,many,.,CAISGVSGNNEQFF,TGTGCCATCAGTGGCGTGAGCGGAAACAATGAGCAGTTCTTC
TRBJ2-2,TRBV28,11,few,.,CASRLTGELFF,TGTGCCAGCAGACTCACCGGGGAGCTGTTTTTT
TRBJ2-7,TRBV5-6,15,.,TRBD1,CASRSTGTGPYEQYF,TGTGCCAGCAGATCAACCGGGACAGGGCCCTACGAGCAGTACTTC
TRBJ2-5,TRBV29-1,13,.,.,CSVVQGPQETQYF,TGCAGCGTTGTCCAGGGGCCCCAAGAGACCCAGTACTTC
TRBJ1-1,TRBV27,13,.,.,CAIGGAPNTEAFF,TGTGCCATCGGCGGGGCCCCGAACACTGAAGCTTTCTTT
TRBJ1-4,TRBV4-2,17,.,.,CASSLFVSGRVNEKLFF,TGTGCCAGCAGCCTGTTTGTTTCAGGGAGGGTTAATGAAAAACTGTTTTTT
TRBJ2-6,TRBV14,12,few,.,CASSPGANVLTF,TGTGCCAGCAGCCCTGGGGCCAACGTCCTGACTTTC
TRBJ2-1,TRBV12-3/TRBV12-4,13,.,TRBD2,CASSLLTSGIPFF,TGTGCCAGCAGTTTACTGACTAGCGGGATACCGTTCTTC
TRBJ1-6,TRBV7-9,15,few,.,CASSSTGGYNSPLHF,TGTGCCAGCAGCTCGACCGGGGGCTATAATTCACCCCTCCACTTT
TRBJ1-4,TRBV29-1,15,few,TRBD1,CSAREGARSNEKLFF,TGCAGCGCTCGCGAGGGGGCCCGGTCTAATGAAAAACTGTTTTTT
TRBJ1-2,TRBV7-9,13,few,TRBD1,CASSGTVHYGYTF,TGTGCCAGCAGCGGGACAGTCCACTATGGCTACACCTTC
TRBJ2-5,TRBV7-6,13,many,.,CASSGQRLETQYF,TGTGCCAGCAGCGGCCAACGGTTGGAGACCCAGTACTTC
TRBJ2-5,TRBV7-9,15,many,TRBD1,CASSSRDRVQETQYF,TGTGCCAGCAGCTCCCGGGACAGAGTTCAAGAGACCCAGTACTTC